Sequencing of this T cell receptor beta chain was carried out in a study of Ad26.COV2.S vaccination and SARS-CoV-2 variants. Study background: Participant was drawn from the COV1001 Ad26.COV2.S trial arm.

Assay used: immunoSEQ multiplex PCR; TCRdb lists only in-frame clones, some missing. The profile shows approximately 400,000 clones, 80% to 90% of them singletons. Note on this clone: Its antigen is currently unknown.

The treatment denotes: some 19 received Ad26.COV2.S at low or high dose, single or two shots; several received placebo; per-sample allocation not given. Collection of the samples took place on day 63 after the first injection of vaccine or placebo. In the vaccine, an Ad26 vector expressed the SARS-CoV-2 spike of the Wuhan strain. Trimming took 0 bases from V and 6 from J, leaving 9 bases between them. The CDR3 spans 13 residues. In germline, CDR1 is SGHDN, CDR2 FVKESK. Regarding the study as a whole: Higher spike-specific TCR breadth was found in vaccine recipients than in placebo recipients.

The receptor comes from a person aged 18-60 years who received the Ad26.COV2.S COVID-19 vaccine or a placebo. The genes are TRBV14 and TRBJ2-7; D gene unclear. The sequenced sample was peripheral blood, obtained in a trial of Ad26.COV2.S vaccine versus placebo. CDR3 sequence: CASSQDPGSEQYF. CDR3 DNA: TGTGCCAGCAGCCAAGATCCAGGCTCCGAGCAGTACTTC.